This T cell receptor beta chain came from a study of blood T cell repertoires in COVID-19. CDR3 length equals 16 residues. With 5 bases clipped from V and 4 bases from J, the junction kept 11 bases outside the gene matches. The germline CDR1 and CDR2 sequences are SGHAT and FQNNGV. Original analysis: Amplification with reference gene primers provided the estimates of nucleated cell counts. Measured with immunoSEQ multiplex PCR; TCRdb has only the in-frame clones, and not every one. V, J and clone size reflect that table, while D and trimming were determined from the DNA. The sample has 200,000 to 250,000 clones, around 84% seen once.

This sequence was found in a woman between 65 and 79 years old with active or convalescent COVID-19. The chain uses TRBV11-2 and TRBJ2-1; TRBD1 matches at 7 bases. The sample was peripheral blood. The CDR3 here is CASSVTGTEYYNEQFF. The CDR3 bases are TGTGCCAGCAGCGTCACCGGGACAGAGTATTACAATGAGCAGTTCTTC.